What follows are 5 T cell receptor beta chains derived from one specimen sequenced in a study of cytomegalovirus exposure and HLA in healthy donors. Some clones are missing from TCRdb's copy, which holds only in-frame ones; the method was immunoSEQ multiplex PCR. In the table there are 95,000 to 150,000 clones, 89% of which are singletons. Sequenced sample: PBMCs. These TCRs come from a woman under 30 in good health and CMV-seronegative.

This sequence joins TRBV9 and TRBJ2-1; 7 bases are a match to TRBD1. The germline gives CDR1 SGDLS, CDR2 YYNGEE. J was trimmed by 0 bases and V by 4 bases; bases with no gene match: 4. CDR3 size: 15 residues. The CDR3 here is CASSPTGDSYNEQFF. The DNA for the CDR3 is TGTGCCAGCAGCCCAACAGGGGACTCCTACAATGAGCAGTTCTTC.

This clone was seen just once. The V and J genes are TRBV19 and TRBJ2-7; 10 bases agree with TRBD2. The CDR3 runs 15 residues. Unmatched junction bases numbered 5, after V lost 3 bases and J lost 3 bases. In germline, CDR1 is LNHDA, CDR2 SQIVND (reference sequence). The CDR3 is CASSISASGGYEQYF. The DNA for the CDR3 is TGTGCCAGTAGTATCTCGGCTAGCGGGGGCTACGAGCAGTACTTC.

The chain links TRBV10-3 to TRBJ2-7, with TRBD2 matching over 9 bases. CDR1 ENHRY and CDR2 SYGVKD come from the germline V gene. J lost 5 bases, V lost 3 bases, and 8 bases had no gene match. This CDR3 is 15 amino acids long. The CDR3: CAISDWREGYNEQYF. The CDR3 nucleotides read TGTGCCATCAGTGATTGGCGGGAGGGTTACAACGAGCAGTACTTC.

The V and J genes are TRBV25-1 and TRBJ2-1; D remains ambiguous. V dropped 4 bases and J dropped 6 bases, with 7 bases sitting between them. The germline V gene has CDR1 MGHDK and CDR2 SYGVNS. The CDR3 loop spans 12 amino acids. As DNA, the CDR3 is TGTGCCAGCAGTGCGTACTCCAATGAGCAGTTCTTC. Translated, it gives CASSAYSNEQFF.

CDR3 nucleotides: TGTGCCAGCAGCCATGATCTGGGACAGGGATATTCACCCCTCCACTTT. It codes for CASSHDLGQGYSPLHF. The chain joins TRBV14 to TRBJ1-6; TRBD1 aligns across 9 bases. The CDR3 is made up of 16 amino acids. The junction had 8 bases not matched to a gene; V was cut back by 3 bases and J by 8 bases. The germline CDR1 and CDR2 sequences are SGHDN and FVKESK.